This paragraph covers one T cell receptor beta chain sequence. Its antigen is as yet unknown. This record comes from a study of shared clonotypes between healthy human individuals. Whole-study findings and limits: On the whole, naive subsets had larger estimated richness than memory subsets had. The represented genetic and exposure-history diversity was limited by the small number of donors.

Only in-frame clones appear in the TCRdb table, and some are missing; sequencing was by immunoSEQ multiplex PCR. The table has some 660,000 clones, about three quarters seen once. Material for sequencing was memory CD4+ T cells sorted from blood. As to subset: CD45RA-negative fraction. The clonotype was recovered from a woman in her 30s in good health.

The CDR3 DNA sequence: TGTGCCAGCAGCGCCACTCGTTACTCCTACGAGCAGTACTTC. Protein sequence: CASSATRYSYEQYF. The chain links TRBV9 to TRBJ2-7, with no clear D. Germline V CDR1 and CDR2: SGDLS, YYNGEE. Trimming pared 3 bases from V and 0 bases from J, leaving 10 bases between. The CDR3 totals 14 residues.